This passage covers 27 T cell receptor beta chains from one sample sequenced in a study of identifying expanded T cells in peripheral blood. Repertoires were generated with immunoSEQ multiplex PCR, while TCRdb's copy carries only in-frame clones and drops some. The sample consists of roughly 61,000 clones, approximately 89% of them appearing once. The specimen was blood. The source of these receptors is a person aged 18 to 70 in good health.

The chain couples TRBV27 to TRBJ1-2; 8 positions agree with TRBD1. Germline CDR1 is MNHEY and CDR2 is SMNVEV (reference sequence). V trimming: 5 bases; J trimming: 6 bases; junction bases outside the gene matches: 8. The CDR3 runs 14 residues. The DNA of the CDR3 is TGTGCCAGCAGTCCTCTGGACAGGGAGGATGGCTACACCTTC. Its protein product is CASSPLDREDGYTF.

This clone appeared once. The V gene is TRBV18, the J gene TRBJ2-6, with 7 positions matching TRBD1. Germline assignment: CDR1 KGHSH and CDR2 LQKENI. This CDR3 is 17 amino acids long. The junction had 7 bases not matched to a gene; V was cut back by 5 bases and J by 0 bases. CDR3 amino acids: CASSLGTADSGANVLTF. The DNA for the CDR3 is TGTGCCAGCTCATTAGGGACAGCTGACTCTGGGGCCAACGTCCTGACTTTC.

The chain carries TRBV5-1 and TRBJ1-1; 8 nucleotides line up with TRBD1. Germline V CDR1 and CDR2: SGHRS, YFSETQ. Germline trimming cut 5 bases from V and 3 bases from J; bases unmatched to any gene: 3. The CDR3 extends over 13 amino acids. The CDR3: CASSPQGDTEAFF. The CDR3 nucleotides are TGCGCCAGCAGTCCACAGGGGGACACTGAAGCTTTCTTT.

V gene TRBV6-5 combines with J gene TRBJ1-2; D is undetermined. The CDR3 has 14 residues. Germline lookup yields CDR1 MNHEY and CDR2 SVGAGI. V lost 0 bases and J 5 bases, leaving 10 bases between the germline ends. For the CDR3, the DNA is TGTGCCAGCAGTTACTCAGGCAGCTTATATGGCTACACCTTC. Its translation is CASSYSGSLYGYTF.

Only one count was recorded for this clone. The chain recombines TRBV6-1 with TRBJ2-7; D gene unclear. Germline CDR1 MNHNS, CDR2 SASEGT. The CDR3 sequence is 14 residues long. Trimming cost V 3 bases and J 0 bases, with 9 bases left between them. The CDR3 DNA sequence: TGTGCCAGCAGTGATCAGTACCTCTCCTACGAGCAGTACTTC. Translation gives CASSDQYLSYEQYF.

This rearrangement joins TRBV27 to TRBJ2-7; D is perhaps TRBD2 (6 bases). CDR1 MNHEY and CDR2 SMNVEV come from the germline V gene (reference sequence). Trimming removed 4 bases from V and 3 bases from J, with 16 bases in between. The CDR3 extends over 15 amino acids. The chain's CDR3 is CASSSAGTQFYEQYF. The CDR3, as DNA: TGTGCCAGCAGTTCTGCGGGGACTCAGTTCTACGAGCAGTACTTC.

This chain uses TRBV4-1 with TRBJ1-1, with TRBD1 matching 7 bases. CDR1 is MGHRA and CDR2 is YSYEKL in the germline V gene. The CDR3 contains 15 residues. V trimming: 4 bases; J trimming: 5 bases; junction bases outside the gene matches: 10. CDR3 loop: CASSRGEGANTEAFF. The CDR3 DNA reads as TGCGCCAGCAGCCGGGGGGAGGGGGCGAATACTGAAGCTTTCTTT.

This chain uses TRBV9 with TRBJ1-2; 8 positions match TRBD1. Trimming removed 0 bases from V and 4 bases from J; junction bases left unmatched: 23. The CDR3 runs 21 residues. Germline lookup yields CDR1 SGDLS and CDR2 YYNGEE. The CDR3 region is CASSVEDLRTGKDLCLYGYTF. The CDR3, as DNA: TGTGCCAGCAGCGTAGAGGATTTGAGGACAGGGAAAGATCTATGTCTCTATGGCTACACCTTC.

The chain is built from TRBV6-5 and TRBJ2-2; D gene uncertain. V lost 7 bases and J lost 7, with 13 bases in between. Looked up from germline, CDR1 is MNHEY and CDR2 is SVGAGI. CDR3 length: 13 amino acids. The CDR3 loop reads CASNLRVGGELFF. DNA for the CDR3: TGTGCCAGCAATCTCAGAGTGGGCGGGGAGCTGTTTTTT.

The chain's CDR3 is CATSRDTGTTYEQYF. CDR3 DNA: TGTGCCACCAGCAGAGATACAGGGACTACCTACGAGCAGTACTTC. J is TRBJ2-7 and V is TRBV15; possibly TRBD2 for D (7 bases). Germline CDR1 reads LNHNV; CDR2 reads YYDKDF (reference sequence). V lost 0 bases and J 2 bases, leaving 11 bases between the germline ends. CDR3 size: 15 residues. Using reference TRBV15 and TRBJ2-7 for the parts outside the CDR3, the full variable domain is DAMVIQNPRYQVTQFGKPVTLSCSQTLNHNVMYWYQQKSSQAPKLLFHYYDKDFNNEADTPDNFQSRRPNTSFCFLDIRSPGLGDTAMYLCATSRDTGTTYEQYFGPGTRLTVT.

The chain uses TRBV1 and TRBJ2-5; TRBD2 is the table's D call and was not checked against the DNA. TRBV1 is assigned pseudogene status. The CDR3 sequence is 17 residues long. CDR3 sequence: CTSSQVGRSRGRKTQYF. Written as DNA, the CDR3 is TGCACCAGCAGCCAAGTTGGGCGAAGCCGGGGGAGAAAGACCCAGTACTTC.

This rearrangement joins TRBV10-3 to TRBJ2-1, with D unresolved. Trimming removed 11 bases from V and 9 bases from J, with 14 bases in between. The CDR3 has 11 residues. Germline CDR1 and CDR2: ENHRY and SYGVKD. The CDR3 region has the DNA TGTGCCGGCGGCGGAATCGGTGAGCAGTTCTTC. Amino acid sequence: CAGGGIGEQFF.

The chain combines TRBV27 with TRBJ2-5; TRBD2 agrees at 13 bases. Germline loops: CDR1 MNHEY, CDR2 SMNVEV (reference sequence). The CDR3 contains 18 residues. V was pared by 0 bases and J by 0 bases, with 4 bases of the junction left unmatched. CDR3 loop: CASSLSTSGGLYQETQYF. The DNA of the CDR3 is TGTGCCAGCAGTTTATCGACTAGCGGGGGGTTGTACCAAGAGACCCAGTACTTC.

The J gene is TRBJ1-2, the V gene TRBV5-5; tentatively, D is TRBD1 (5 bases). The V end was cut by 1 base, the J end by 11 bases, with 27 bases between. The CDR3 covers 17 residues. CDR1 and CDR2 from the germline V gene are SGHKS and YYEKEE (reference sequence). The CDR3: CASSLKSFQGPSNGYTF. DNA of the CDR3: TGTGCCAGCAGCTTGAAATCTTTTCAGGGACCCTCCAACGGGTACACCTTC.

The CDR3 sequence: CASSQSLTGVVLFF. The CDR3 DNA reads as TGCGCCAGCAGCCAAAGCTTGACAGGCGTTGTGCTGTTTTTT. The rearrangement uses TRBV4-1 and TRBJ2-2, with TRBD1 as a possible D gene (6 bases). The germline gives CDR1 MGHRA, CDR2 YSYEKL. The CDR3 contains 14 residues. Trimming left V 2 bases short and J 13 bases short, with 17 bases between.

The chain employs TRBV29-1 and TRBJ1-2; D is uncertain. Trimming removed 5 bases at V and 8 bases at J, with 15 bases between. Germline-derived CDR1 and CDR2 are SQVTM and ANQGSEA. The CDR3 covers 12 residues. The CDR3 DNA sequence: TGCAGCGTTTTATTCCGCCCCCTAGGCTACACCTTC. Translated: CSVLFRPLGYTF.

The V gene is TRBV19, the J gene TRBJ1-2, with 12 bases aligning to TRBD1. The CDR3 has 15 amino acids. Looked up from germline, CDR1 is LNHDA and CDR2 is SQIVND (reference sequence). V trimming: 5 bases; J trimming: 8 bases; junction bases outside the gene matches: 9. The CDR3 coding sequence is TGTGCCAGTAGTGCCCCCGGGACAGGGGGCCTCGGCTACACCTTC. Residues: CASSAPGTGGLGYTF.

The rearrangement links TRBV28 to TRBJ1-2; D not certain. The CDR3 has 13 amino acids. Germline V gene lookup returns CDR1 MDHEN and CDR2 SYDVKM. Trimming shortened V by 6 bases and J by 8 bases, and 16 bases separated the two germline ends. CDR3 DNA sequence: TGTGCCAGCAGCCCCGGCGGAAAGGAAGGCTACACCTTC. Translation gives CASSPGGKEGYTF.

This clone was recorded once. V is TRBV7-9 and J is TRBJ2-7; D not resolved. This CDR3 is built from 13 residues. The ends were cut back, 7 bases at V and 7 bases at J, with 17 bases in the middle. CDR1 and CDR2 (germline): SEHNR, FQNEAQ (reference sequence). This CDR3 is CASTPPVVGEQYF. DNA of the CDR3: TGTGCCAGCACCCCCCCGGTCGTCGGGGAGCAGTACTTC.

The chain couples TRBV5-4 to TRBJ2-5; the D gene is possibly TRBD2 (5 bases). Germline values: CDR1 SGHNT, CDR2 YYREEE (reference sequence). The CDR3 spans 14 residues. Trimming left V 4 bases short and J 5 bases short, with 15 bases between. The CDR3 loop is CASSRPTMEETQYF. CDR3 DNA sequence: TGTGCCAGCAGCCGACCGACTATGGAGGAGACCCAGTACTTC.

Here the CDR3 DNA reads TGTGCCAGCAGCTTACGAAGTTCTATGGCAGGATATAATTCACCCCTCCACTTT. Translated: CASSLRSSMAGYNSPLHF. The rearrangement joins TRBV7-2 to TRBJ1-6, with D unresolved. CDR3 length equals 18 residues. Trimming took off 2 bases at V and 4 bases at J, with 18 bases between the two ends. Germline V gene data show CDR1 as SGHTA and CDR2 as FQGNSA. The whole variable domain, filled in from reference TRBV7-2 and TRBJ1-6, reads GAGVSQSPSNKVTEKGKDVELRCDPISGHTALYWYRQSLGQGLEFLIYFQGNSAPDKSGLPSDRFSAERTGGSVSTLTIQRTQQEDSAVYLCASSLRSSMAGYNSPLHFGNGTRLTVT.

V is TRBV7-2 and J is TRBJ1-5; 12 nucleotides match TRBD1. Trimming cost V 2 bases and J 1 base; bases outside gene matches: 6. This CDR3 is 18 amino acids long. The V gene's germline CDR1 is SGHTA and CDR2 FQGNSA. The CDR3, as DNA: TGTGCCAGCAGCTTAAAGGGGACAGGGGGCGCAAGCAATCAGCCCCAGCATTTT. Protein: CASSLKGTGGASNQPQHF.

This clone was picked up one time. CDR3 nucleotides: TGCGCCAGCAGCTACGCATTAGCGGGGGGGTTAAATGAGCAGTTCTTC. As protein: CASSYALAGGLNEQFF. The chain is built from TRBV5-1 and TRBJ2-1, with TRBD2 identical over 11 bases. CDR1 is SGHRS and CDR2 is YFSETQ in the germline V gene. CDR3 length: 16 amino acids. With 3 bases clipped from V and 7 bases from J, the junction kept 9 bases outside the gene matches.

The V gene is TRBV23-1, the J gene TRBJ1-1; no reliable D call. TRBV23-1 falls under the ORF class, with uncertain function. Trimming cost V 2 bases and J 1 base, with 11 bases left between them. The CDR3 runs to 15 residues. The CDR3 DNA sequence: TGCGCCAGCAGTCAAGGGGTAGTACCGAACACTGAAGCTTTCTTT. Translated: CASSQGVVPNTEAFF.

This clone was detected only once. The rearrangement uses TRBV4-2 and TRBJ2-5; D possibly corresponds to TRBD2 (6 bases). Trimming took off 0 bases at V and 3 bases at J, with 8 bases between the two ends. Germline values: CDR1 LGHNA, CDR2 YNFKEQ. This CDR3 has 14 amino acids. As DNA, the CDR3 is TGTGCCAGCAGCCAAGATCGACTAGAAGAGACCCAGTACTTC. It is translated as CASSQDRLEETQYF.

The CDR3 nucleotides read TGTGCTCTCGGGGGGGGTCCCTATGGCTACACCTTC. Its protein product is CALGGGPYGYTF. The rearrangement links TRBV19 to TRBJ1-2, with D maybe TRBD1 (5 bases). The CDR3 extends over 12 amino acids. Looked up from germline, CDR1 is LNHDA and CDR2 is SQIVND (reference sequence).

CDR3 region: CASSPRRETQYF. The CDR3 nucleotides are TGTGCCAGCAGCCCTCGTCGGGAGACCCAGTACTTC. The genes are TRBV7-9 and TRBJ2-5; no definite D call. Trimming removed 5 bases at V and 5 bases at J, with 9 bases between. This CDR3 is 12 amino acids long. CDR1 and CDR2 from the germline V gene are SEHNR and FQNEAQ (reference sequence).